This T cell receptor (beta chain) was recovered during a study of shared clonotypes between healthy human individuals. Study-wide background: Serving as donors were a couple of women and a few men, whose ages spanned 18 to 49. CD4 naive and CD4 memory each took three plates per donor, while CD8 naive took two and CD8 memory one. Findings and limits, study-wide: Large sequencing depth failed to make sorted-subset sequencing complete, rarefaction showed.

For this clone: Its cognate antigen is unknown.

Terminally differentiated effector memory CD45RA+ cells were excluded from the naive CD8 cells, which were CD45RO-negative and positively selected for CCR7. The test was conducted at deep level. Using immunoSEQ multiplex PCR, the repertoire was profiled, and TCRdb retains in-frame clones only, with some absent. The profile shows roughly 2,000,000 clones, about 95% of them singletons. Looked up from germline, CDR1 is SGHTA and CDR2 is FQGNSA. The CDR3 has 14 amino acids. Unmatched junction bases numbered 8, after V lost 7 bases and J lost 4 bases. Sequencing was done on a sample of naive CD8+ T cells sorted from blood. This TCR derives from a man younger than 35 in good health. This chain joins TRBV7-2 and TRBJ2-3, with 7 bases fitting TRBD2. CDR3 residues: CASKAGVGSDTQYF. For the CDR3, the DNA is TGTGCCAGCAAGGCGGGAGTAGGGTCAGATACGCAGTATTTT.